The next 5 T cell receptor beta chains were all read from a single sample in a study of response to subunit inactivated influenza vaccine (dated by TCRdb to 2016 to 2019). Libraries were built with RT-PCR. TCRdb lists the instrument as Illumina HiSeq 2500. The public sequencing data were trimmed at Q25 with fastp and processed into clonotypes with MiXCR by TCRdb, which kept only in-frame beta chains. Every CDR3 protein is listed once, alongside the most common genes and DNA of its rows. Present in this sample are about 580,000 distinct CDR3 sequences, around 15% of which were seen just once. Of the sample, over 8.5% falls within the top ten clones. Sequences were derived from PBMCs from blood, sampled approximately 13 days after vaccination. All receptors derive from a man aged 45-65 years who received an inactivated influenza vaccine. Donor details come from another sample of the same person, matched by shared clones.

This clonotype was recorded a few times. This rearrangement joins TRBV29-1 to TRBJ2-7, with TRBD2 identical over 11 bases. With V trimmed by 7 bases and J by 2 bases, 16 bases remained unmatched. Germline V gene data show CDR1 as SQVTM and CDR2 as ANQGSEA. The CDR3 runs 17 residues. The CDR3 region is CSAEIGGASGGTYEQYF. As DNA, the CDR3 is TGCAGCGCCGAGATCGGAGGGGCTAGCGGGGGGACCTACGAGCAGTACTTC.

The CDR3 spells CASSQEYRHLYEQYF. The CDR3 bases are TGTGCCAGCAGCCAAGAGTATAGGCACCTCTACGAGCAGTACTTC. The rearrangement links TRBV3-1 to TRBJ2-7; D unresolved. Germline CDR1 and CDR2: LGHDT and YNNKEL (reference sequence). V gave up 0 bases and J gave up 3 bases, with 12 bases separating them. CDR3 length: 15 amino acids.

This clonotype was seen a handful of times. The chain uses TRBV12-3 or TRBV12-4 and TRBJ2-1; D possibly matches TRBD1 or TRBD2 (5 bases each). The CDR3 extends over 13 amino acids. Trimming took off 6 bases at V and 8 bases at J, with 14 bases between the two ends. CDR3 in DNA: TGTGCCAGCAGGCCGGGACCCAATGATGAGCAGTTCTTC. Translation gives CASRPGPNDEQFF.

This clonotype was seen many times. The genes are TRBV29-1 and TRBJ2-7, with 10 nucleotides matching TRBD2. The CDR3 has 14 amino acids. Trimming at V came to 7 bases and at J to 2 bases, leaving 8 bases not matched to a gene. Germline assignment: CDR1 SQVTM and CDR2 ANQGSEA. CDR3 in amino acids: CSATLAGRTYEQYF. The CDR3 DNA reads as TGCAGCGCCACACTAGCGGGGCGTACCTACGAGCAGTACTTC.

This clonotype was found a few times. The chain joins TRBV14 to TRBJ2-7, with D tentatively TRBD2 (5 bases). Trimming took off 1 base at V and 6 bases at J, with 7 bases between the two ends. CDR1 and CDR2 from the germline V gene are SGHDN and FVKESK. This CDR3 spans 12 amino acids. The CDR3 sequence: CASSQGSVEQYF. CDR3 nucleotides: TGTGCCAGCAGCCAAGGTAGCGTCGAGCAGTACTTC.